The source of this TCR beta chain is a study of blood T cell repertoires in COVID-19 (dated by TCRdb to the early 2020s). In terms of the full investigation: Samples from collaborators originated in the United States, Italy and Spain and spanned both the acute and convalescent phases of COVID-19. The material from the prospective study consisted of cDNA or gDNA derived from T cells, B-cell-depleted T cells, or PBMCs. Samples were obtained from the ongoing ImmuneRACE study (first 160 participants) and from over a thousand subjects provided by 6 global collaborators. The sample metadata nearly always contained a de-identified subject ID, COVID-19 status, age in years and sex. The dataset comprised deeply sampled blood TCRbeta repertoires from subjects exposed to, actively infected with, or recovered from COVID-19. Where HLA class I and class II types were available, the types were taken from metadata supplied by the sample provider, not from assay-based typing. The repertoires were released in a freely available public database meant as a resource for research on the immune response to SARS-CoV-2. Study-wide findings and limitations: Clinical and demographic metadata were provided uncurated, with the amount varying by source and participant.

TCRbeta CDR3 regions were amplified from genomic DNA using the immunoSEQ Assay, a bias-controlled multiplex PCR. Per the source publication's procedure: Within the assay, amplification of reference gene primers was used to estimate how many nucleated cells each sample contained. To quantify the absolute abundance of each unique TCRbeta CDR3 rearrangement, sequence reads were collapsed and filtered. For each sample, productive Simpson clonality was calculated by taking the square root of Simpson's diversity index across productive rearrangements. What TCRdb holds here is the immuneACCESS table cut down to in-frame rearrangements. Part of the clones is not present; checked against another copy, under half of the missing clones reflect an unresolved V gene, and the others are unexplained. The V and J calls and clone size are taken from that table; D and trimming were inferred from the DNA. Here the sample has 95,000 to 150,000 clones; 80% to 90% occur a single time. Together, the top ten hold about 27% of the sample.

Turning to this clone: The antigen it recognizes is unknown. No base quality values were provided; no much bigger clone lies one nucleotide off.

Whole blood was collected in K2EDTA tubes by collaborating institutions according to the institutions' own protocols. For TCRbeta analysis, collaborators shipped samples as frozen whole blood, isolated PBMCs, or DNA extracted from either of those sample types. The germline V gene (reference sequence) specifies DFQATT as CDR1 and SNEGSKA as CDR2. Ends trimmed: V by 3 bases, J by 4 bases; bases unmatched to a gene: 10. Spanning cysteine to phenylalanine, the CDR3 consists of 16 amino acids. The entry retains the CDR3 DNA only, 48 bases that are in frame from base 1. Recombination linked TRBV20-1 to TRBJ2-3, with 10 bases in between that match TRBD2. Sequencing was performed on peripheral blood. The TCR comes from a man aged 70 or older with active or convalescent COVID-19. CDR3 sequence: CSASGRGAGGSDTQYF. In nucleotide form, the sequence is TGCAGTGCTAGTGGCCGTGGAGCGGGAGGGTCAGATACGCAGTATTTT.